This is a list of T cell receptor beta chains from one sample in a study of T cells in Graves' hyperthyroidism and ophthalmopathy. One entry per CDR3 protein results from TCRdb running MiXCR on the multiplex PCR reads. The sample has 500,000 to 550,000 distinct CDR3 sequences; less than 25% are singletons. The sequenced sample consisted of blood. These receptors originate from a man aged 18-30 years with Graves' hyperthyroidism. The CDR3 runs from the conserved cysteine through the conserved F or W. The order of the fields is V gene, clone size, D gene, J gene, CDR3 DNA, CDR3 protein. D genes are given only for firm matches. The size field is filled for only some rows; it gives once, few, many or a size class.

TRBV20-1,many,-,TRBJ2-7,TGCAGTGCTAGAGACCAGGGCGCCACACCGGGGACCTACGAGCAGTACTTC,CSARDQGATPGTYEQYF
TRBV5-1,-,-,TRBJ2-5,TGCGCCAGCGTCGAGGGGGGTCGAGAGACCCAGTACTTC,CASVEGGRETQYF
TRBV6-5,many,TRBD2,TRBJ2-5,TGTGCCAGCAGTATGACTAGCGGGGGGTTACAAGAGACCCAGTACTTC,CASSMTSGGLQETQYF
TRBV27,-,-,TRBJ1-5,TGTGCCAGCGGACAGACCGGAAAGAAGCCCCAGCATTTT,CASGQTGKKPQHF
TRBV19,-,TRBD2,TRBJ2-7,TGTGCCAGTAGTATGGGGGGACTAGACGTTATCCACGAGCAGTACTTC,CASSMGGLDVIHEQYF
TRBV12-3/TRBV12-4,-,-,TRBJ1-1,TGTGCCAGCAGTATTGCCGGGGACACTGAAGCTTTCTTT,CASSIAGDTEAFF
TRBV25-1,many,TRBD1,TRBJ1-2,TGTGCCAGCAGTGAAAGCCTGGGACAGGGGGCAGGAGATGGCTACACCTTC,CASSESLGQGAGDGYTF
TRBV30,few,-,TRBJ1-3,TGTGCCCGGAGTGGGCAGTACAGCGGAAACACCATATATTTT,CARSGQYSGNTIYF
TRBV7-2,many,-,TRBJ1-1,TGTGCCAGCAGCCACACGGGGGGTGGCACTGAAGCTTTCTTT,CASSHTGGGTEAFF
TRBV6-1,many,-,TRBJ1-5,TGTGCCAGCAGCTCAGACAGTAATAGCAATCAGCCCCAGCATTTT,CASSSDSNSNQPQHF
TRBV10-3,many,-,TRBJ1-5,TGTGCCATCAGTGATGGGGGGAATCAGCCCCAGCATTTT,CAISDGGNQPQHF